This T cell receptor (beta chain) was identified in a study of shared clonotypes between healthy human individuals. Background on the study: Each donor contributed plates that comprised three CD4 naive, three CD4 memory, two CD8 naive and one CD8 memory.

The CDR3 runs to 14 residues. Germline CDR1 reads SGHNT; CDR2 reads YYREEE (reference sequence). Trimming took 4 bases from V and 2 from J, leaving 13 bases between them. General observations from the study: The study found lower generation probabilities in non-shared clonotypes than in those shared by all four donors.

Sequenced by immunoSEQ multiplex PCR; TCRdb stores in-frame clones only, minus some. This repertoire shows 950,000 to 1,100,000 clones, 75% to 80% found once; its top ten account for 0.6% to 0.75%. A note on this clone: The antigen is undetermined.

The rearrangement links TRBV5-4 to TRBJ2-7; a weak D match, TRBD2 (5 bases). The clonotype comes from a man younger than 30 in good health. Some clones in this sample may be carry-over from other donors' samples. Material for sequencing was memory CD4+ T cells from PBMCs. Subset described: CD45RA-negative fraction. The CDR3 sequence is CASSAGPIPYEQYF. The CDR3 DNA reads as TGTGCCAGCAGCGCGGGCCCCATCCCCTACGAGCAGTACTTC.